Presented here are 13 T cell receptor beta chains from one specimen sequenced in a study of T cells after yellow fever vaccination. From the 5' RACE reads, TCRdb called clonotypes with MiXCR, one entry per CDR3 protein. The profile shows approximately 74,000 distinct CDR3 sequences, approximately 7% of them singletons. Material: CD8+ T cells sorted from PBMCs, obtained 4 to 5 days after the first yellow fever vaccination. These TCRs come from a young man who received the YFV17D yellow fever vaccine.

The V and J genes are TRBV10-3 and TRBJ2-6; TRBD1 aligns across 8 bases. The V gene's germline CDR1 is ENHRY and CDR2 SYGVKD. The CDR3 length is 18 residues. The V and J ends lost 0 bases and 4 bases, in that order; junction bases with no gene match: 8. The CDR3 DNA sequence: TGTGCCATCAGTGAGTCGGGCAGGGGGCTAATGGGGGCCAACGTCCTGACTTTC. It is translated as CAISESGRGLMGANVLTF.

The chain has TRBV5-4 and TRBJ1-3; tentative D call: TRBD1 (5 bases). The length of the CDR3 is 15 residues. Germline-derived CDR1 and CDR2 are SGHNT and YYREEE (reference sequence). V gave up 4 bases and J gave up 2 bases, with 13 bases separating them. CDR3 nucleotide sequence: TGTGCCAGCAGCCCATCGGTGGGGGCTGGAAACACCATATATTTT. Translated, it gives CASSPSVGAGNTIYF.

This chain links TRBV11-2 with TRBJ2-3; 9 bases are shared with TRBD2. V was clipped by 2 bases and J by 1 base; unmatched bases: 1. The CDR3 covers 15 residues. In germline, CDR1 is SGHAT, CDR2 FQNNGV. The CDR3 is CASSLPSGGTDTQYF. DNA for the CDR3: TGTGCCAGCAGCTTACCTAGCGGGGGCACAGATACGCAGTATTTT.

J is TRBJ2-7 and V is TRBV12-3 or TRBV12-4; 7 bases are a match to TRBD1. The length of the CDR3 is 13 residues. Trimming took 3 bases from V and 5 from J; bases not matched to a gene: 4. The CDR3 DNA reads TGTGCCAGCAGTTTTCAGGGGGTCCACGAGCAGTACTTC. It encodes CASSFQGVHEQYF.

This clonotype was seen only a few times. The chain recombines TRBV29-1 with TRBJ2-1; 8 bases align to TRBD2. This CDR3 is 15 amino acids long. V shed 3 bases, J shed 6 bases, and the junction held 10 bases outside the gene matches. Germline V lookup: CDR1 SQVTM, CDR2 ANQGSEA. The CDR3 region has the DNA TGCAGCGTTGAGGCTAGCCGGGGGGGTCCCAATGAGCAGTTCTTC. It specifies CSVEASRGGPNEQFF.

This clonotype was recorded a few times. The rearrangement joins TRBV27 to TRBJ2-2; the match to TRBD1 covers 8 bases. Per germline, CDR1 MNHEY and CDR2 SMNVEV (reference sequence). Trimming at V came to 5 bases and at J to 4 bases, leaving 12 bases not matched to a gene. The CDR3 loop spans 17 amino acids. CDR3 sequence: CASSAYGTGSLTGELFF. CDR3 in DNA: TGTGCCAGCAGTGCATATGGGACAGGAAGCCTCACCGGGGAGCTGTTTTTT.

V usage is TRBV7-6 and J usage is TRBJ2-1, with 7 positions matching TRBD1. CDR3 length: 14 residues. The V gene end was trimmed by 4 bases and the J gene end by 9 bases; junction bases not matched to a gene: 9. CDR1 is SGHVS, CDR2 FNYEAQ, per germline. Here the CDR3 reads CASSSSLTGSEQFF. The CDR3 region has the DNA TGTGCCAGCAGCTCCTCTTTGACAGGGAGTGAGCAGTTCTTC. The variable domain in full, completed from reference TRBV7-6 and TRBJ2-1, reads GAGVSQSPRYKVTKRGQDVALRCDPISGHVSLYWYRQALGQGPEFLTYFNYEAQQDKSGLPNDRFSAERPEGSISTLTIQRTEQRDSAMYRCASSSSLTGSEQFFGPGTRLTVL.

The J gene is TRBJ1-1, the V gene TRBV15; the D is unclear. This CDR3 contains 13 residues. V was trimmed by 3 bases and J by 4 bases, leaving 9 bases between them. From germline, CDR1 is LNHNV and CDR2 YYDKDF (reference sequence). Here the CDR3 DNA reads TGTGCCACCAGCAGTGCAGGCCCCACTGAAGCTTTCTTT. Translating gives CATSSAGPTEAFF.

The chain combines TRBV19 with TRBJ1-4; the match to TRBD1 covers 10 bases. In germline, CDR1 is LNHDA, CDR2 SQIVND (reference sequence). CDR3 size: 15 residues. DNA for the CDR3: TGTGCGACGTCGGGACAGGGGTACGACTACGAAAAACTGTTTTTT. This translates into CATSGQGYDYEKLFF.

The chain couples TRBV10-2 to TRBJ1-1; TRBD1 might be the D (5 bases). Trimming left V 8 bases short and J 1 base short, with 11 bases between. The V gene's germline CDR1 is WSHSY and CDR2 SAAADI. The CDR3 has 13 residues. The CDR3 DNA reads TGCGCCAGCCGGGGGGGGGGGAACACTGAAGCTTTCTTT. Residues: CASRGGGNTEAFF.

In this sample, this clonotype turned up many times. J is TRBJ1-1 and V is TRBV12-3 or TRBV12-4; D is uncertain. V dropped 2 bases and J dropped 0 bases, with 10 bases sitting between them. The CDR3 runs to 15 residues. CDR3 residues: CASSLTVNMNTEAFF. CDR3 sequence (DNA): TGTGCCAGCAGTTTAACAGTCAACATGAACACTGAAGCTTTCTTT.

This clonotype appeared many times. The rearrangement links TRBV11-2 to TRBJ1-4; a possible D gene is TRBD1 (6 bases). Trimming cost V 4 bases and J 3 bases, with 12 bases left between them. The CDR3 extends over 15 amino acids. The germline V gene encodes CDR1 SGHAT and CDR2 FQNNGV. CDR3 nucleotide sequence: TGTGCCAGCAGCTCGAGGGGGGGAGCTAATGAAAAACTGTTTTTT. This translates into CASSSRGGANEKLFF.

In this sample, this clonotype turned up many times. J is TRBJ1-5 and V is TRBV20-1; no reliable D call. CDR3 length: 14 amino acids. The ends were cut back, 3 bases at V and 6 bases at J, with 15 bases in the middle. Per the germline V gene, CDR1 is DFQATT and CDR2 is SNEGSKA (reference sequence). This CDR3 is CSARRNAWPQPQHF. The CDR3 nucleotides read TGCAGTGCTAGGAGGAACGCATGGCCTCAGCCCCAGCATTTT.